One and the same sample provided the 19 T cell receptor beta chains below, sequenced in a study of blood T cells in healthy people across ages. Then a second PCR, running about 6 to 12 cycles, was carried out with a sample-barcoded 5' primer and a J-beta primer mix. Each CDR3 protein is one row after TCRdb ran MiXCR on the 5' RACE reads. The top ten hold under 25% of the sample, which has some 1,800,000 distinct CDR3 sequences, approximately 40% seen once. The sample taken for sequencing was blood. Source of these receptors: a human donor in good health.

This clonotype showed up many times. The rearrangement joins TRBV12-3 or TRBV12-4 to TRBJ1-2; D call uncertain. The CDR3 covers 14 residues. The V and J ends lost 5 bases and 8 bases respectively, with 18 bases between them. The CDR3, as DNA: TGTGCCAGCAGTCGAGGCCGGGAAGGAAGGGGCTACACCTTC. Its translation: CASSRGREGRGYTF.

The chain joins TRBV10-3 to TRBJ1-2; the D gene is possibly TRBD1 (6 bases). CDR3 size: 16 residues. Germline loops: CDR1 ENHRY, CDR2 SYGVKD. Between the trimmed V and J ends, which lost 3 bases and 4 bases, there was a span of 18 bases. CDR3 region: CAISDKKDSPIYGYTF. In DNA, the CDR3 is TGTGCCATCAGTGACAAAAAGGACAGCCCAATCTATGGCTACACCTTC.

Details on this clonotype: A much bigger clone sits one base away, suggesting this may be a read error. The chain combines TRBV29-1 with TRBJ1-1; D remains unclear. The germline gives CDR1 SQVTM, CDR2 ANQGSEA. The CDR3 is 11 amino acids. The CDR3 here is CGVEVNTEAFF. The DNA of the CDR3 is TGCGGCGTTGAGGTGAACACTGAAGCTTTCTTT.

The V and J genes are TRBV7-2 and TRBJ2-3; 11 bases are shared with TRBD2. The CDR3 length is 17 residues. Trimming cost V 4 bases and J 8 bases; bases outside gene matches: 14. In germline, CDR1 is SGHTA, CDR2 FQGNSA. The CDR3 reads CASSSTPSGGSGRTQYF. The CDR3 bases are TGTGCCAGCAGCTCAACCCCTAGCGGGGGGTCCGGGCGTACGCAGTATTTT. Combining the CDR3 with reference TRBV7-2 and TRBJ2-3 gives the whole variable domain GAGVSQSPSNKVTEKGKDVELRCDPISGHTALYWYRQSLGQGLEFLIYFQGNSAPDKSGLPSDRFSAERTGGSVSTLTIQRTQQEDSAVYLCASSSTPSGGSGRTQYFGPGTRLTVL.

The chain has TRBV3-1 and TRBJ2-1, with D possibly matching TRBD2 (6 bases). The V gene lost 1 base and the J gene lost 13 bases, with 8 bases spanning the gap. Per the germline V gene, CDR1 is LGHDT and CDR2 is YNNKEL (reference sequence). This CDR3 has 11 residues. CDR3 amino acids: CASSQGDLQFF. The CDR3 DNA sequence: TGTGCCAGCAGCCAAGGGGACTTACAGTTCTTC.

As regards this clonotype: This may come from a read error, since a much larger clone is one base off. V gene TRBV24-1 combines with J gene TRBJ2-1; 9 bases map to TRBD2. The CDR3 consists of 13 residues. The V and J ends lost 5 bases and 12 bases, in that order; junction bases with no gene match: 7. CDR1 is KGHDR, CDR2 SFDVKD, per germline. The CDR3 is CATSVSGGTVQFF. CDR3 nucleotides: TGTGCCACCAGTGTTAGCGGGGGCACGGTGCAGTTCTTC.

This clonotype has just a few counts. The V and J genes are TRBV9 and TRBJ2-1, with 9 bases lining up with TRBD2. Germline CDR1 and CDR2: SGDLS and YYNGEE. V lost 0 bases and J lost 10; bases outside the gene matches: 5. CDR3 length: 14 residues. This CDR3 reads CASSVGGGAREQFF. The CDR3 coding sequence is TGTGCCAGCAGCGTAGGCGGGGGGGCCCGGGAGCAGTTCTTC. Full variable domain (remainder filled in from reference TRBV9 and TRBJ2-1): DSGVTQTPKHLITATGQRVTLRCSPRSGDLSVYWYQQSLDQGLQFLIQYYNGEERAKGNILERFSAQQFPDLHSELNLSSLELGDSALYFCASSVGGGAREQFFGPGTRLTVL.

The chain uses TRBV27 and TRBJ2-7, with 7 bases lining up with TRBD1. Germline CDR1 and CDR2: MNHEY and SMNVEV (reference sequence). This CDR3 is 15 amino acids long. With 4 bases clipped from V and 1 base from J, the junction kept 7 bases outside the gene matches. The CDR3 sequence: CASSYAGTASYEQYF. For the CDR3, the DNA is TGTGCCAGCAGTTACGCCGGGACAGCTTCCTACGAGCAGTACTTC.

This clonotype has a handful of counts. V usage is TRBV7-9 and J usage is TRBJ2-1; 7 bases match TRBD2. Trimming removed 1 base from V and 0 bases from J; junction bases left unmatched: 3. Looked up from germline, CDR1 is SEHNR and CDR2 is FQNEAQ (reference sequence). CDR3 length equals 16 residues. CDR3 sequence reads: CASSLVPGGSYNEQFF. In DNA, the CDR3 is TGTGCCAGCAGCTTAGTTCCGGGGGGCTCCTACAATGAGCAGTTCTTC.

This clonotype has just a few counts. This chain links TRBV4-3 with TRBJ2-7; tentatively, D is TRBD1 (6 bases). The CDR3 has 16 residues. V was cut by 1 base and J by 2 bases, with 15 bases left in between. Germline CDR1 and CDR2: LGHNA and YSLEER. The CDR3 DNA reads as TGCGCCAGCAGCCAAGTATCAGGGGCTACCACCTACGAGCAGTACTTC. Its translation is CASSQVSGATTYEQYF.

The chain carries TRBV4-3 and TRBJ2-7; no definite D call. Looked up from germline, CDR1 is LGHNA and CDR2 is YSLEER. This CDR3 is 15 amino acids long. Trimming removed 0 bases from V and 0 bases from J, with 9 bases in between. CDR3 protein: CASSQETSLSYEQYF. The CDR3, as DNA: TGCGCCAGCAGCCAAGAGACCAGCCTCTCCTACGAGCAGTACTTC.

The chain is built from TRBV7-2 and TRBJ2-3, with D unresolved. V was cut by 5 bases and J by 2 bases, with 8 bases left in between. Germline assignment: CDR1 SGHTA and CDR2 FQGNSA. This CDR3 is built from 13 residues. CDR3 residues: CASSTSPTDTQYF. The CDR3 region has the DNA TGTGCCAGCAGCACGTCCCCCACAGATACGCAGTATTTT.

CDR3 DNA: TGTGCCACCAGCAGCGGGGTCGTTGATTCACCCCTCCACTTT. As protein: CATSSGVVDSPLHF. The chain couples TRBV15 to TRBJ1-6; D gene unclear. V shed 3 bases and J shed 8 bases, with 11 bases lying between them. The CDR3 has 14 residues. Germline assignment: CDR1 LNHNV and CDR2 YYDKDF (reference sequence).

This sequence joins TRBV5-6 and TRBJ2-3; the D is unclear. Germline V gives CDR1 SGHDT, CDR2 YYEEEE. V dropped 3 bases and J dropped 9 bases, with 14 bases sitting between them. The CDR3 is 13 residues long. The CDR3 DNA reads TGTGCCAGCAGCTCCACTCCTAGAGGCACGCAGTATTTT. Translation gives CASSSTPRGTQYF.

The V call is TRBV4-3, the J call TRBJ1-4, with a tentative D call TRBD1 (6 bases). Germline V lookup: CDR1 LGHNA, CDR2 YSLEER. V shed 3 bases and J shed 5 bases, with 16 bases lying between them. This CDR3 comprises 16 residues. The DNA for the CDR3 is TGCGCCAGCAGCCAGTCATCGACAGGCGTAAATGAAAAACTGTTTTTT. Translation: CASSQSSTGVNEKLFF.

This clonotype was observed a few times. V gene TRBV9 combines with J gene TRBJ2-1; 8 positions match TRBD1. Germline V gene data show CDR1 as SGDLS and CDR2 as YYNGEE. This CDR3 region has 14 residues. The J segment lost 7 bases and the V segment lost 4 bases, leaving 7 bases of the junction unmatched. For the CDR3, the DNA is TGTGCCAGCAGCTCAACGACAGGGGTAAATGAGCAGTTCTTC. It specifies CASSSTTGVNEQFF.

This clonotype was recorded once. The V call is TRBV20-1, the J call TRBJ2-5, with D perhaps TRBD1 or TRBD2 (6 bases each). Germline CDR1 and CDR2: DFQATT and SNEGSKA (reference sequence). V gave up 3 bases and J gave up 2 bases, with 16 bases separating them. The CDR3 sequence is 15 residues long. In nucleotides, the CDR3 is TGCAGTGCTAGGTTCTTGGGGGGCCAGCAAGAGACCCAGTACTTC. Protein product: CSARFLGGQQETQYF.

This chain joins TRBV7-9 and TRBJ1-6; a weak D match, TRBD1 (6 bases). The CDR3 contains 14 residues. Germline assignment: CDR1 SEHNR and CDR2 FQNEAQ (reference sequence). The V end lost 5 bases, the J end lost 9 bases, and 14 bases lay between the germline ends. The CDR3: CASSLGGLVSPLHF. The CDR3 DNA reads as TGTGCCAGCAGCCTAGGGGGTTTAGTTTCACCCCTCCACTTT.

The sample holds a few counts of this clonotype. The rearrangement links TRBV6-5 to TRBJ2-2; D possibly corresponds to TRBD2 (6 bases). V was trimmed by 9 bases and J by 3 bases, leaving 20 bases between them. CDR3 length: 16 residues. From germline, CDR1 is MNHEY and CDR2 SVGAGI. The CDR3 DNA sequence: TGTGCCAGTCAAAAGACGTCCCGGAGGGACACCGGGGAGCTGTTTTTT. This translates into CASQKTSRRDTGELFF.